These 14 T cell receptor beta chains were all obtained from the same sample, sequenced in a study of chemoradiotherapy in HPV16-positive cancers. The repertoire was sequenced with immunoSEQ multiplex PCR; TCRdb's copy has only in-frame clones and lacks some. Altogether 8,000 or so clones are present, around 62% being singletons, with the ten largest covering 31%. Sampling was done from a patient who underwent chemoradiotherapy. These receptors came from a human donor with HPV-associated anogenital cancer.

The V gene is TRBV5-4, the J gene TRBJ2-1, with 8 bases that match TRBD1. The V gene's germline CDR1 is SGHNT and CDR2 YYREEE (reference sequence). The CDR3 consists of 16 residues. The trim removed 4 bases at V and 4 bases at J, leaving 10 bases unmatched. In nucleotides, the CDR3 is TGTGCCAGCAGCAATCCTTCGGGACAGGCTTACAATGAGCAGTTCTTC. Its protein is CASSNPSGQAYNEQFF.

The rearrangement joins TRBV10-2 to TRBJ1-6; TRBD1 matches at 7 bases. Germline CDR1 WSHSY, CDR2 SAAADI. The CDR3 loop spans 18 amino acids. Unmatched junction bases numbered 18, after V lost 3 bases and J lost 10 bases. This chain's CDR3 is CASSDPPRGQYPNSPLHF. For the CDR3, the DNA is TGCGCCAGCAGTGACCCCCCCCGGGGACAGTACCCTAACTCACCCCTCCACTTT.

The chain combines TRBV4-3 with TRBJ2-2; D may be TRBD1 (6 bases). The CDR3 runs 17 residues. Trimming shortened V by 0 bases and J by 2 bases, and 13 bases separated the two germline ends. The V gene's germline CDR1 is LGHNA and CDR2 YSLEER. The CDR3 spells CASSQEIAGTNTGELFF. As DNA, the CDR3 is TGCGCCAGCAGCCAAGAGATCGCAGGGACAAACACCGGGGAGCTGTTTTTT.

This clone was counted only a few times. This chain connects TRBV6-4 to TRBJ1-5; tentative D call: TRBD1 (6 bases). The V gene lost 0 bases and the J gene lost 4 bases, with 10 bases spanning the gap. The CDR3 runs 15 residues. Germline CDR1 is MRHNA and CDR2 is SNTAGT. The CDR3 reads CASSDSAGANQPQHF. CDR3 DNA sequence: TGTGCCAGCAGTGACTCCGCAGGGGCTAATCAGCCCCAGCATTTT.

This clone was seen a handful of times. The chain employs TRBV10-3 and TRBJ1-5; unclear D gene. Germline V gene sequence: CDR1 ENHRY, CDR2 SYGVKD. This CDR3 is 12 amino acids long. Trimming took 6 bases from V and 4 from J, leaving 7 bases between them. The CDR3 DNA reads TGTGCCATCAGCCATACGAATCAGCCCCAGCATTTT. It translates to CAISHTNQPQHF.

This chain connects TRBV5-6 to TRBJ2-2, with a tentative D call TRBD1 (5 bases). Germline V gene sequence: CDR1 SGHDT, CDR2 YYEEEE. V was trimmed by 1 base and J by 5 bases, leaving 15 bases between them. The CDR3 sequence is 16 residues long. CDR3 loop: CASSLLETVGTGELFF. CDR3 nucleotide sequence: TGTGCCAGCAGCTTGTTAGAGACAGTTGGAACCGGGGAGCTGTTTTTT.

The chain joins TRBV6-1 to TRBJ1-6; TRBD1 is a possible D gene (5 bases). Germline V CDR1 and CDR2: MNHNS, SASEGT. Between the trimmed V and J ends, which lost 4 bases and 3 bases, there was a span of 13 bases. The CDR3 extends over 16 amino acids. For the CDR3, the DNA is TGTGCCAGCAGTGGGCAGGCGAGGGGCTATAATTCACCCCTCCACTTT. Its translation is CASSGQARGYNSPLHF.

The chain recombines TRBV7-2 with TRBJ2-5, with D unresolved. CDR3 size: 12 residues. The V end was cut by 8 bases, the J end by 5 bases, with 12 bases between. Germline V gene sequence: CDR1 SGHTA, CDR2 FQGNSA. Here the CDR3 DNA reads TGTGCCAGCGGCGGTCTCGGGGAGACCCAGTACTTC. Protein sequence: CASGGLGETQYF.

This clone was detected only a few times. The rearrangement joins TRBV19 to TRBJ1-2; TRBD1 agrees at 8 bases. Germline V CDR1 and CDR2: LNHDA, SQIVND (reference sequence). The CDR3 consists of 16 residues. V was pared by 4 bases and J by 6 bases, with 13 bases of the junction left unmatched. The CDR3 sequence is CASSSRGRRFIDGYTF. In DNA form, the CDR3 reads TGTGCCAGTAGTAGCAGGGGGCGAAGGTTCATAGATGGCTACACCTTC.

The genes are TRBV11-3 and TRBJ1-4, with 7 bases that match TRBD1. Trimming removed 6 bases from V and 5 bases from J; junction bases left unmatched: 3. The CDR3 consists of 13 residues. From germline, CDR1 is SGHNT and CDR2 YENEEA. The CDR3 nucleotides are TGTGCCAGCAGTATACAGGGGAATGAAAAACTGTTTTTT. Encoded protein: CASSIQGNEKLFF.

V is TRBV7-8 and J is TRBJ2-7, with TRBD2 identical over 9 bases. The CDR3 totals 15 residues. Germline CDR1 and CDR2: SGHVS and FQNEAQ. V lost 3 bases and J lost 0; bases outside the gene matches: 3. DNA for the CDR3: TGTGCCAGCAGCTTGAGCGGGAGGTCCTCCTACGAGCAGTACTTC. This sequence encodes CASSLSGRSSYEQYF.

This rearrangement joins TRBV27 to TRBJ2-1; D unresolved. Trimming took off 2 bases at V and 1 base at J, with 6 bases between the two ends. The CDR3 spans 14 residues. Germline V lookup: CDR1 MNHEY, CDR2 SMNVEV (reference sequence). The chain's CDR3 is CASSLRSSYNEQFF. The CDR3 DNA is TGTGCCAGCAGTTTACGGAGTTCCTACAATGAGCAGTTCTTC.

The rearrangement uses TRBV11-3 and TRBJ2-3, with D maybe TRBD1 (6 bases). Germline V CDR1 and CDR2: SGHNT, YENEEA. The ends were cut back, 5 bases at V and 4 bases at J, with 13 bases in the middle. CDR3 length equals 14 residues. The CDR3 region has the DNA TGTGCCAGCAGCCCTGGGGACACGGCAGATACGCAGTATTTT. Translating gives CASSPGDTADTQYF.

This clone was found a few times. This chain links TRBV19 with TRBJ2-7; D is uncertain. Germline CDR1 LNHDA, CDR2 SQIVND (reference sequence). There are 14 residues in the CDR3. V lost 4 bases and J 1 base, leaving 11 bases between the germline ends. As DNA, the CDR3 is TGTGCCAGTAGTAGAACTACCTCGTCCTACGAGCAGTACGTC. It codes for CASSRTTSSYEQYV.